This TCR beta chain appears in the sequencing data of a study of cytomegalovirus exposure and HLA in healthy donors (dated by TCRdb to 2017 to 2019). For the study in its entirety: An earlier analysis of approximately 640 of the donors reported approximately 290 Gb of sequence data and some 100 million unique TCR beta sequences from about 179 million T cells. Across some 400 genotyped donors of the cohort, an average of approximately 220,000 unique TCR beta nucleotide sequences per donor were sequenced, and roughly a sixth of those sequences were non-productive. Genome-wide SNP genotypes for about 55% of the roughly 670 donors were used in a later genetic analysis, which treated that subset as a discovery cohort. The number of typed donors differed by locus: about 620-630 for A, B, C, DRB1 and DQB1; 522 for DQA1; approximately 600 for DPA1; and roughly 490 for DPB1. In a later analysis, previously published TCR beta repertoires from about 670 donors were re-analyzed and high-resolution HLA genotyping was added so that TCR occurrence patterns could be studied. Besides the first cohort of 550 to 750 subjects, a separate validation cohort made up of 120 different subjects was used. Donor age, sex, ethnicity and CMV serostatus were compiled alongside the repertoire data. The genetic ancestry cluster associated with self-reported Caucasian donors included 81% of the approximately 410 genotyped donors. High-throughput TCR immunosequencing, statistical association of individual TCRs with disease status, and machine learning were combined to predict cytomegalovirus infection status. The aim of the study was to test whether cataloging public T cell receptors could identify signatures of past pathogen exposure. Approximately 310 gigabases of sequencing data and approximately 84 million unique TCR sequences were included in an early release covering around 650 HLA-typed donors. The study profiled the T cell repertoires of around 700 subjects by immunosequencing and related them to cytomegalovirus serostatus. Four to six DR-DQ haplotypes were handled as single units for association and clustering, since linkage in the cohort was strong. Rather than using new phenotypic data, the later analysis identified candidate immune exposures from TCR beta sequences and from how often those sequences occurred across donors. All discovery cohort repertoires had been generated on a single sequencing platform. To decide whether each TCR beta V gene segment behaved as functional or pseudogenic, an earlier analysis of some 600 of the donors relied on high-throughput TCR beta sequencing. HLA typing included class I and class II loci at four-digit resolution.

In the germline V gene, CDR1 corresponds to KGHSH and CDR2 to LQKENI. V is clipped by 5 bases and J by 2 bases, and the sequence between their germline boundaries is 12 bases long. There are 14 amino acids in the CDR3, from cysteine to phenylalanine inclusive. Just CDR3 DNA is preserved here, 42 bases in frame from base 1. In regard to this clone: This receptor's antigen is unknown. No base quality values were provided; no much bigger clone lies one nucleotide off.

Overall results and qualifications from the work: In vitro tests confirmed that a few of the cytomegalovirus-associated TCR beta chains recognize cytomegalovirus antigens. In a later genetic analysis, a missense DCLRE1C variant was associated with V-gene and J-gene trimming of TCR beta chains, and the association was replicated in an independent cohort. Roughly 15 rarely observed V segments, including chromosome 9 orphons, were excluded from the earlier analysis of a few hundred of the donors because counts were too low. The classifier was reported to diagnose cytomegalovirus status with high specificity and sensitivity in both the original cohort and the validation cohort. HLA typing was unavailable for some donors at each locus, so association tests used only the typed subset. Correlated functional status among segregating V segments might be attributable to linkage disequilibrium, but an unknown experimental factor could not be ruled out. Some IMGT-functional V segments, including TRBV6-2 and TRBV6-3, could not be told apart with the 87-base-pair reads, so those segments were excluded. When HLA alleles, especially DR and DQ, strongly co-occurred, attributing TCR associations to individual alleles was difficult. According to a later analysis, most CMV-associated TCR beta chains appeared to be HLA-restricted, and the HLA associations seemed to be driven largely by CMV exposure. Broadly in line with IMGT annotations, most TCR beta V segments showed up in productive rearrangements about 87% or about 30% of the time in an earlier analysis of several hundred of the donors. While some public TCRs were present in many individuals, most TCR sequences turned up only very rarely across donors. A cluster of highly shared sequence variants was judged likely to be a technical artifact of the sequencing pipeline. This cohort had only TCR beta chains sequenced, and the lack of alpha or paired-chain data limited which features could be detected. According to the authors, the approach could potentially be generalized to other disease states and immunological phenotypes. Sequencing depth was assumed to be roughly uniform across donors in the presence/absence analyses, though that assumption may not hold. A further reported finding was that TCR beta sequences accurately predicted the HLA-A and HLA-B alleles for most subjects in the first cohort. In a later analysis, the rate of TCR association differed among HLA loci, with DRB1 alleles having the most associated TCRs and HLA-C alleles having the fewest. In a later analysis, HLA-associated TCR beta chains showed more clonal expansion and lower generation probabilities than non-associated chains that were equally common. For the cohort, immune exposure information was limited to CMV serostatus. According to a later analysis, parvovirus B19, influenza, CMV and Epstein-Barr virus appeared linked to several top co-occurrence clusters. Compared with the approximately 720-donor mean, donors in an Asian-associated ancestry cluster had fewer N-insertions in productive TCRs, according to a later genetic analysis. A later analysis associated 17,000 or so TCR beta sequences with specific HLA alleles at a false discovery rate of 0.05. The study gave a list of some 150 TCR beta chains associated with cytomegalovirus.

Libraries were built with the immunoSEQ multiplex PCR assay. For the multiplex PCR, a mixture combining 60 forward primers for TCR Vbeta segments and 13 reverse primers for TCR Jbeta segments was used. A multiplex PCR assay on genomic DNA amplified the CDR3 region of rearranged TCR beta genes. Amplified TCR beta libraries were sequenced as 87-base-pair reads on the Illumina HiSeq System. The paper's data handling went like this. A later analysis tallied some 79 million unique TCR beta chains across the 610 or so repertoires, and some 10 million of those chains were shared by two or more donors. To remove PCR and sequencing errors, raw reads were error-corrected and collapsed into unique sequences using a nearest-neighbor algorithm that merged closely related sequences. CDR3 sequences were aligned to IMGT reference sequences to assign V, D and J gene segments. For a sequence to be retained, at least a six-nucleotide match to both a V gene segment and a J gene segment was required. A rearrangement was called productive if the CDR3 had no stop codons and remained in frame with V and J, and every other rearrangement was called non-productive. Following IMGT convention, CDR3 was defined as the stretch from the second conserved V-encoded cysteine to the conserved J-encoded phenylalanine. Sequences without an unambiguous match to a single V gene segment were excluded from the earlier analysis of 500 to 700 of the donors. An earlier analysis of 500 to 600 of the donors classified V segments as functional when productive rearrangements were above 56.7% and as segregating when the standard deviation between donors was above 5%. A statistical classification framework was built to diagnose cytomegalovirus status from the catalog of TCR beta chain sequences. V and J gene assignment, in a later analysis, came from comparing TCR nucleotide sequences with IMGT/GENE-DB human TR gene sequences. A later analysis assigned CDR3 sequences and most-parsimonious VDJ recombination scenarios with the TCRdist pipeline. In a later analysis, each TCR beta chain was defined by its CDR3 amino acid sequence together with its V-gene family, and reads without a unique V-gene family were excluded. As a way to deal with suspected cross-contamination and a sequencing artifact, a later analysis dropped hundreds of nucleotide sequences that were highly shared and had low generation probability. In a later analysis, a clonal expansion index for each public chain was calculated from normalized within-repertoire ranks of inferred template counts. In a later analysis, generation probabilities were computed using a VDJ recombination model fitted to out-of-frame rearrangements, and the results were checked against IGoR. In a later analysis, TCR-TCR, TCR-HLA and TCR-CMV co-occurrence was scored with hypergeometric tests, and a repertoire-size bias correction was applied to TCR pairs. To estimate false discovery rates, a later analysis permuted the HLA or CMV assignments 20 times. In a later analysis, co-occurring TCRs were grouped with DBSCAN, and TCRdist sequence similarity was added when clustering was performed within HLA-allele-positive subsets. For co-occurrence clustering, repertoires with fewer than 30,000 or more than 120,000 public chains were excluded, along with four or five repertoires with anomalous nucleotide sharing. TCRdb's version of the immuneACCESS table is confined to in-frame rearrangements and falls short of the full clone set. An unresolved V gene accounts for under half of the shortfall where checked; the remainder is of unknown origin. From that table come the V and J calls and clone size; the DNA was used to work out D and trimming. The sample table records under 150,000 clones; just over 70% of these occur just once. Jointly, the top ten make up 2.6% of the sample.

The cohort consisted of hundreds of healthy bone marrow donors. At the time of sampling, every cohort member was nominally healthy, though immune exposures that went unrecorded were likely present. The donor was CMV seropositive and was included in the group of 289 seropositive cohort members. Every donor gave a peripheral blood sample, and the peripheral blood mononuclear cells from that sample were used for TCR beta sequencing. The Qiagen DNeasy Blood Extraction Kit was used to extract genomic DNA from the blood cell samples. This receptor was identified in a woman aged 55-69 years in good health and CMV-seropositive. The rearranged segments are TRBV18 and TRBJ2-5; confidence is insufficient to name the D gene. Sequences were obtained from PBMCs. The CDR3 region: CASSGPNLQETQYF. The sequenced DNA is TGTGCCAGCTCAGGGCCTAATCTACAAGAGACCCAGTACTTC.